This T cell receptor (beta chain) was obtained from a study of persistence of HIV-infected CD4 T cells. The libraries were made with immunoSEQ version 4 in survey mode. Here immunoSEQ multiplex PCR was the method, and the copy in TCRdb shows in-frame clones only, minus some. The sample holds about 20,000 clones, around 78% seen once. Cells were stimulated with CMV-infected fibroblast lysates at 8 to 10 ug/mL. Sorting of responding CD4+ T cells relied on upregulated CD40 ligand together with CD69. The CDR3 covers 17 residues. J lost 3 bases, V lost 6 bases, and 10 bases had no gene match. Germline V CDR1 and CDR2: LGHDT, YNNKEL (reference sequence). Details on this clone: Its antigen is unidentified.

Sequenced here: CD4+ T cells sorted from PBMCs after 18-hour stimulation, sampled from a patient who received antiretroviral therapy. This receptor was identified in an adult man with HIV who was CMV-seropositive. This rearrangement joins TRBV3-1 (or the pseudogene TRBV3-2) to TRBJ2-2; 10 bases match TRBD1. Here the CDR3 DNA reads TGTGCCAGCAGTTTCCCCGGGACAGGGGCGGACACCGGGGAGCTGTTTTTT. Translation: CASSFPGTGADTGELFF.